The present TCR beta chain was sequenced within a study of shared clonotypes between healthy human individuals. For the study at large: The donors, a couple of women and three men, were aged 18 to 49.

V lost 4 bases to trimming and J lost 2 bases; unmatched junction nucleotides: 3. CDR1 and CDR2 from the germline V gene are KGHSH and LQKENI. CDR3 length equals 15 residues. Sequencing used immunoSEQ multiplex PCR; TCRdb keeps in-frame clones, though not all of them. The sample records about 1.4 million clones, around 95% being singletons. The clonotype comes from a young man in good health. What was sequenced was naive CD4+ T cells sorted from blood. Regarding subset: CD45RA+ positively selected. This chain joins TRBV18 and TRBJ1-1; 11 bases map to TRBD1. CDR3 in amino acids: CASSQGQGANTEAFF. Written as DNA, the CDR3 is TGTGCCAGCTCACAAGGACAGGGGGCCAACACTGAAGCTTTCTTT.